This record looks at one T cell receptor (beta chain) sequence and its context. Germline V gene data show CDR1 as SGHNT and CDR2 as YENEEA. Trimming took 5 bases from V and 0 from J, leaving 22 bases between them. The CDR3 contains 18 residues. Specified treatment: over 15 received Ad26.COV2.S at low or high dose, single or two shots; a few received placebo; per-sample allocation not given. The study sampled participants on day 63 after the first vaccine or placebo injection. These data come from a study of Ad26.COV2.S vaccination and SARS-CoV-2 variants. Study background: Of the COV1001 trial arms, the Ad26.COV2.S arm included the donor.

Data came from immunoSEQ multiplex PCR; TCRdb stores just in-frame clones and leaves some out. The table has 430,000 or so clones, 75% to 90% seen once. The chain has TRBV11-3 and TRBJ1-1; D perhaps matches TRBD1 (5 bases). This receptor was identified in a person between 18 and 65 years old who received the Ad26.COV2.S COVID-19 vaccine or a placebo. The sequenced sample was peripheral blood, obtained in a trial of Ad26.COV2.S vaccine versus placebo. The CDR3 bases are TGTGCCAGCAGCCGGGGCGGGGGATTGATCGGGGTGAACACTGAAGCTTTCTTT. Amino acids: CASSRGGGLIGVNTEAFF. The full variable domain, in which reference TRBV11-3 and TRBJ1-1 provide the parts outside the CDR3, is EAGVVQSPRYKIIEKKQPVAFWCNPISGHNTLYWYLQNLGQGPELLIRYENEEAVDDSQLPKDRFSAERLKGVDSTLKIQPAELGDSAVYLCASSRGGGLIGVNTEAFFGQGTRLTVV.